The sequence of this TCR beta chain was determined in a study of T cells in Graves' hyperthyroidism and ophthalmopathy. The CDR3 totals 15 residues. V lost 1 base and J 2 bases, leaving 12 bases between the germline ends. In germline, CDR1 is LGHDT, CDR2 YNNKEL (reference sequence). The CDR3 regions of TCR beta were amplified from RNA transcripts. First-round RT-PCR with HTBI primers amplified the TCR CDR3 region. Each CDR3 protein gets one entry after TCRdb re-called the multiplex PCR reads with MiXCR. Of about 350,000 distinct CDR3 sequences listed, approximately 15% are singletons. A lack of ophthalmopathy progression within 18 months defined stable Graves' hyperthyroidism. Diagnoses were established using clinical symptoms, serum thyroxine and TRAb, thyroid ultrasound and orbital computed tomography.

The J gene is TRBJ2-7, the V gene TRBV3-1, with D unclear. The clonotype was recovered from a woman under 40 with Graves' hyperthyroidism. The sequenced material came from blood. The CDR3 loop reads CASSQGSVGTYEQYF. As DNA, the CDR3 is TGTGCCAGCAGCCAAGGGTCAGTCGGCACCTACGAGCAGTACTTC.